The 21 T cell receptor beta chains presented below share a single source sample, sequenced in a study of blood T cell repertoires in COVID-19. Assay used: immunoSEQ multiplex PCR; TCRdb lists only in-frame clones, some missing. Among 290,000 or so clones listed, roughly 89% were seen once. The source material was PBMCs or T cells enriched from blood (not recorded which). These receptor sequences come from a woman under 30 with acute COVID-19.

The rearrangement joins TRBV7-9 to TRBJ1-4, with 9 nucleotides matching TRBD1. Per germline, CDR1 SEHNR and CDR2 FQNEAQ (reference sequence). This CDR3 has 15 amino acids. With 1 base clipped from V and 7 bases from J, the junction kept 4 bases outside the gene matches. The CDR3 DNA reads TGTGCCAGCAGCTTAGGACAGGGGGATAGTGAAAAACTGTTTTTT. As protein: CASSLGQGDSEKLFF.

The chain employs TRBV3-1 (or the pseudogene TRBV3-2) and TRBJ2-5; 7 bases match TRBD2. The CDR3 consists of 12 residues. The germline CDR1 and CDR2 sequences are LGHDT and YNNKEL (reference sequence). Trimming at V came to 4 bases and at J to 4 bases, leaving 0 bases not matched to a gene. CDR3 sequence (DNA): TGTGCCAGCAGCCCGGGGGGAGAGACCCAGTACTTC. This codes for CASSPGGETQYF.

The chain combines TRBV7-9 with TRBJ1-1; D not certain. The length of the CDR3 is 13 residues. CDR1 is SEHNR, CDR2 FQNEAQ, per germline (reference sequence). V lost 1 base to trimming and J lost 1 base, with 4 bases between them. As DNA, the CDR3 is TGTGCCAGCAGCTTAGGGCAGAACACTGAAGCTTTCTTT. Protein product: CASSLGQNTEAFF. Filled out from reference TRBV7-9 and TRBJ1-1, the complete variable domain reads DTGVSQNPRHKITKRGQNVTFRCDPISEHNRLYWYRQTLGQGPEFLTYFQNEAQLEKSRLLSDRFSAERPKGSFSTLEIQRTEQGDSAMYLCASSLGQNTEAFFGQGTRLTVV.

This clone was picked up one time. The V and J genes are TRBV29-1 and TRBJ1-1; D is perhaps TRBD1 (5 bases). The CDR3 is 14 amino acids. The V and J ends lost 4 bases and 3 bases respectively, with 15 bases between them. Germline CDR1 reads SQVTM; CDR2 reads ANQGSEA. CDR3 in amino acids: CSVVAGRRDTEAFF. For the CDR3, the DNA is TGCAGCGTTGTAGCAGGGAGGAGGGACACTGAAGCTTTCTTT.

The chain combines TRBV18 with TRBJ1-1, with D maybe TRBD1 (5 bases). The CDR3 length is 14 residues. V was trimmed by 6 bases and J by 4 bases, leaving 15 bases between them. Germline V gene lookup returns CDR1 KGHSH and CDR2 LQKENI. The CDR3, as DNA: TGTGCCAGCTCGGTCGCGGGGGGTACCACTGAAGCTTTCTTT. Encoded protein: CASSVAGGTTEAFF.

This chain links TRBV28 with TRBJ2-1, with D possibly TRBD2 on 5 matching bases. The CDR3 loop spans 15 amino acids. V was shortened by 4 bases and J by 12 bases, with 22 bases between the two germline ends. Looked up from germline, CDR1 is MDHEN and CDR2 is SYDVKM. CDR3 loop: CASSSLAGVLIVQFF. The CDR3 DNA sequence: TGTGCCAGCAGTTCTCTCGCGGGCGTACTGATTGTGCAGTTCTTC.

V is TRBV5-5 and J is TRBJ1-1, with D perhaps matching TRBD1 (6 bases). The CDR3 loop spans 14 amino acids. Trimming removed 5 bases from V and 7 bases from J, with 18 bases in between. The germline V gene encodes CDR1 SGHKS and CDR2 YYEKEE (reference sequence). DNA for the CDR3: TGTGCCAGCAGGGCGCGGGGGCCAACAATTGAAGCTTTCTTT. Protein: CASRARGPTIEAFF.

This rearrangement joins TRBV28 to TRBJ2-7; 9 positions agree with TRBD2. The V and J ends lost 5 bases and 2 bases, in that order; junction bases with no gene match: 4. Germline CDR1 is MDHEN and CDR2 is SYDVKM. This CDR3 is built from 14 residues. The CDR3 is CASSLLAGTYEQYF. CDR3 DNA: TGTGCCAGCAGTCTCCTAGCGGGAACCTACGAGCAGTACTTC.

The chain couples TRBV28 to TRBJ1-2; 7 positions match TRBD1. Trimming at V came to 6 bases and at J to 7 bases, leaving 17 bases not matched to a gene. The CDR3 has 16 residues. Germline values: CDR1 MDHEN, CDR2 SYDVKM. This chain's CDR3 is CASSPSQISTGLGYTF. In nucleotides, the CDR3 is TGTGCCAGCAGCCCCTCCCAAATATCGACAGGGCTTGGCTACACCTTC.

The chain combines TRBV10-3 with TRBJ1-2; 7 positions agree with TRBD1. Germline CDR1 ENHRY, CDR2 SYGVKD. The J segment lost 1 base and the V segment lost 2 bases, leaving 1 base of the junction unmatched. The CDR3 covers 14 residues. CDR3 DNA sequence: TGTGCCATCAGTGAGGGGACAGTTAACTATGGCTACACCTTC. Its translation is CAISEGTVNYGYTF.

The chain uses TRBV18 and TRBJ2-3; D gene unclear. The CDR3 sequence is 15 residues long. In germline, CDR1 is KGHSH, CDR2 LQKENI. V was trimmed by 3 bases and J by 1 base, leaving 11 bases between them. The CDR3 DNA is TGTGCCAGCTCACCTCCTACGGGTCGCACAGATACGCAGTATTTT. This sequence encodes CASSPPTGRTDTQYF.

In this sample, this clone turned up once. V and J are TRBV5-1 and TRBJ1-1, with unresolved D. Trimming took off 4 bases at V and 1 base at J, with 14 bases between the two ends. The germline CDR1 and CDR2 sequences are SGHRS and YFSETQ. CDR3 length: 15 amino acids. CDR3 coding DNA: TGCGCCAGCAGCCCCGTCAAGCATAAGAACACTGAAGCTTTCTTT. Residues: CASSPVKHKNTEAFF.

The chain employs TRBV9 and TRBJ2-1; a possible D gene is TRBD2 (5 bases). The CDR3 runs 13 residues. Between the trimmed V and J ends, which lost 3 bases and 10 bases, there was a span of 14 bases. Germline loops: CDR1 SGDLS, CDR2 YYNGEE. The CDR3 DNA reads as TGTGCCAGCAGCGCCACTAGAATAGAGGAGCAGTTCTTC. Encoded protein: CASSATRIEEQFF.

The sample holds one count of this clone. The chain recombines TRBV3-1 (or the pseudogene TRBV3-2) with TRBJ2-3; possibly TRBD2 for D (5 bases). Germline CDR1 is LGHDT and CDR2 is YNNKEL (reference sequence). Trimming stripped 4 bases from V and 1 base from J, with 18 bases between. The CDR3 is 17 residues long. CDR3 region: CASSRKPTRWGTDTQYF. In DNA, the CDR3 is TGTGCCAGCAGCCGAAAGCCTACTAGATGGGGCACAGATACGCAGTATTTT.

This chain links TRBV5-1 with TRBJ1-2, with 11 bases matching TRBD1. This CDR3 has 15 amino acids. J gave up 4 bases and V 4 bases, and 6 bases lay outside the gene matches. CDR1 is SGHRS, CDR2 YFSETQ, per germline. The CDR3 nucleotides are TGCGCCAGCAGCCCACTGGGACAGGGGGGCTATGGCTACACCTTC. It encodes CASSPLGQGGYGYTF.

This clone came up once. This chain joins TRBV24-1 and TRBJ2-7; no clear D. The CDR3 is 14 residues long. The V gene's germline CDR1 is KGHDR and CDR2 SFDVKD. Trimming took 4 bases from V and 6 from J, leaving 15 bases between them. The CDR3 here is CATSDRVNAAEQYF. DNA of the CDR3: TGTGCCACCAGTGACCGAGTCAACGCCGCCGAGCAGTACTTC.

The gene calls are TRBV7-6 and TRBJ2-7, with D tentatively TRBD2 (5 bases). In germline, CDR1 is SGHVS, CDR2 FNYEAQ. The V end was cut by 4 bases, the J end by 1 base, with 14 bases between. The CDR3 contains 15 residues. The CDR3 loop is CASSSSSGYSYEQYF. In DNA form, the CDR3 reads TGTGCCAGCAGCTCTTCCAGCGGATATTCCTACGAGCAGTACTTC.

This sequence joins TRBV28 and TRBJ2-5, with 12 nucleotides matching TRBD1. CDR1 is MDHEN and CDR2 is SYDVKM in the germline V gene. V gave up 3 bases and J gave up 3 bases; unmatched junction bases: 8. CDR3 size: 17 residues. CDR3 coding DNA: TGTGCCAGCAGTTTTAGGGGACAGGGGGCGTCGAAAGAGACCCAGTACTTC. The encoded protein is CASSFRGQGASKETQYF.

The chain combines TRBV5-1 with TRBJ2-3; D is possibly TRBD2 (5 bases). V was cut by 4 bases and J by 2 bases, with 8 bases left in between. Looked up from germline, CDR1 is SGHRS and CDR2 is YFSETQ. CDR3 length: 13 residues. CDR3 residues: CASSRGNTDTQYF. In DNA, the CDR3 is TGCGCCAGCAGCCGAGGGAACACAGATACGCAGTATTTT.

This chain connects TRBV15 to TRBJ2-2, with D possibly TRBD1 on 6 matching bases. The CDR3 extends over 16 amino acids. Between the trimmed V and J ends, which lost 0 bases and 6 bases, there was a span of 14 bases. CDR1 and CDR2 from the germline V gene are LNHNV and YYDKDF (reference sequence). The CDR3 here is CATSREDRAGPGELFF. The DNA of the CDR3 is TGTGCCACCAGCAGAGAGGACAGAGCCGGACCCGGGGAGCTGTTTTTT.

The rearrangement uses TRBV6-5 and TRBJ2-2; D might be TRBD2 (7 bases). The CDR3 runs to 14 residues. CDR1 is MNHEY and CDR2 is SVGAGI in the germline V gene. V was pared by 6 bases and J by 8 bases, with 16 bases between. The CDR3 loop is CASRLVGGQGELFF. The CDR3, as DNA: TGTGCCAGCAGGCTGGTGGGGGGGCAAGGGGAGCTGTTTTTT.